A single sample gave rise to the 8 T cell receptor beta chains below, sequenced in a study of T-cell memory formation after mild COVID-19. TCRdb re-called the 5' RACE reads through MiXCR, storing one row per CDR3 protein. The data contain 40,000 to 60,000 distinct CDR3 sequences, 9.3% of them singletons. The sequenced sample consisted of PBMCs or a T cell subset sorted from them (not recorded which). The source of these receptors is an adult woman who had mild COVID-19 (a few samples of this study predate the infection). Cell type and time point are not known.

This clonotype occurred many times. The J gene is TRBJ2-7, the V gene TRBV6-6; TRBD2 agrees at 7 bases. Looked up from germline, CDR1 is MNHNY and CDR2 is SVGAGI (reference sequence). The CDR3 is 15 residues long. J lost 0 bases, V lost 5 bases, and 7 bases had no gene match. CDR3 region: CASSIGGSHSYEQYF. The CDR3 DNA follows: TGTGCCAGCAGTATCGGGGGGAGCCACTCCTACGAGCAGTACTTC.

This clonotype is termed medium-sized. V usage is TRBV12-3 or TRBV12-4 and J usage is TRBJ2-7, with a tentative D call TRBD1 (5 bases). The CDR3 sequence is 13 residues long. The V gene lost 3 bases and the J gene lost 2 bases, with 8 bases spanning the gap. The CDR3 loop is CASSFWTPYEQYF. The CDR3 bases are TGTGCCAGCAGTTTTTGGACACCCTACGAGCAGTACTTC.

The chain joins TRBV24-1 to TRBJ2-1; 14 bases map to TRBD2. V lost 3 bases to trimming and J lost 2 bases; unmatched junction nucleotides: 8. In germline, CDR1 is KGHDR, CDR2 SFDVKD. The CDR3 totals 19 residues. CDR3: CATSDPGTSGRGTYNEQFF. The CDR3 coding sequence is TGTGCCACCAGTGATCCCGGGACTAGCGGGAGAGGGACCTACAATGAGCAGTTCTTC.

This clonotype was recorded many times. V usage is TRBV24-1 and J usage is TRBJ1-2; D remains unclear. Trimming cost V 2 bases and J 3 bases, with 0 bases left between them. The CDR3 is 11 residues long. The germline gives CDR1 KGHDR, CDR2 SFDVKD. CDR3: CATSDYYGYTF. In nucleotides, the CDR3 is TGTGCCACCAGTGATTACTATGGCTACACCTTC.

This clonotype was found a few times. The chain combines TRBV4-2 with TRBJ2-7; no firm D call. Per germline, CDR1 LGHNA and CDR2 YNFKEQ. The CDR3 has 12 amino acids. V was cut by 0 bases and J by 7 bases, with 7 bases left in between. Here the CDR3 reads CASSQDFEEQYF. The CDR3 DNA follows: TGTGCCAGCAGCCAAGATTTTGAGGAGCAGTACTTC.

This chain uses TRBV20-1 with TRBJ2-1; 10 bases are shared with TRBD2. The length of the CDR3 is 17 residues. V trimming: 3 bases; J trimming: 4 bases; junction bases outside the gene matches: 12. Germline V gene lookup returns CDR1 DFQATT and CDR2 SNEGSKA (reference sequence). The DNA for the CDR3 is TGCAGTGCTAGGTTGGCTAGCGGGGGAGGGTTTTACAATGAGCAGTTCTTC. Translating gives CSARLASGGGFYNEQFF.

This clonotype appeared many times. J is TRBJ2-5 and V is TRBV24-1; no clear D. This CDR3 comprises 15 residues. V was cut by 3 bases and J by 2 bases, with 12 bases left in between. Germline V gene data show CDR1 as KGHDR and CDR2 as SFDVKD. The CDR3 sequence is CATSDPMGPQETQYF. CDR3 coding DNA: TGTGCCACCAGTGATCCGATGGGCCCACAAGAGACCCAGTACTTC.

This clonotype appeared many times. J is TRBJ2-1 and V is TRBV9; D not certain. The germline V gene encodes CDR1 SGDLS and CDR2 YYNGEE. Trimming took 3 bases from V and 4 from J, leaving 17 bases between them. This CDR3 has 16 amino acids. The CDR3 reads CASSATDGPTYNEQFF. The CDR3 region has the DNA TGTGCCAGCAGCGCAACGGACGGACCGACTTACAATGAGCAGTTCTTC.